The sequence of this T cell receptor (beta chain) was determined in a study of blood T cell repertoires in COVID-19. Study at large: Sites in the United States, Italy and Spain provided acute and convalescent COVID-19 samples. T cells, B-cell-depleted T cells, or PBMCs supplied cDNA or gDNA.

In the original workflow: By means of reference gene primer amplification, nucleated cell counts were estimated. Repertoires were generated with immunoSEQ multiplex PCR, while TCRdb's copy carries only in-frame clones and drops some. Clonal size and the V and J genes are those of that table, whereas D and trimming came from the DNA. The data contain about 210,000 clones, around 88% of them singletons. Germline-derived CDR1 and CDR2 are KGHSH and LQKENI. The CDR3 sequence is 15 residues long. Details on this clone: At one end, the junction sequence differs from germline, possibly due to a read error.

The receptor was derived from a woman aged 50 to 60 with acute or convalescent COVID-19. The chain recombines TRBV18 with TRBJ1-3; 10 bases align to TRBD1. Sequencing was done on a sample of peripheral blood. The CDR3 nucleotides are TGTGCCAGCTCACAGCAGACAGGGGGCGAGTCGGACTATGTCTTT. As protein: CASSQQTGGESDYVF. The full variable domain, rest sourced from reference TRBV18 and TRBJ1-3, is NAGVMQNPRHLVRRRGQEARLRCSPMKGHSHVYWYRQLPEEGLKFMVYLQKENIIDESGMPKERFSAEFPKEGPSILRIQQVVRGDSAAYFCASSQQTGGESDYVFGEGSWLTVV.